This is a list of T cell receptor beta chains from one sample in a study of blood T cell repertoires in COVID-19. TCRdb's table, derived via immunoSEQ multiplex PCR, lists solely in-frame clones and lacks some. The profile shows some 140,000 clones, roughly 78% of them singletons. Sequencing was carried out using peripheral blood. The source of these receptors is a man at least 80 years old with acute or convalescent COVID-19. Both conserved end residues are part of each CDR3. The D gene is left open where the match is weak. A clone size is listed for some rows: how often the clone was seen (once, few, many), or a class if it is expanded.

cdr3_nt cdr3_aa d_call j_call clone_size v_call
TGTGCCAGCAGCCGCACAGGGAGTGGATCACCCCTCCACTTT CASSRTGSGSPLHF NA TRBJ1-6 NA TRBV6-5
TGTGCCAGCAGCCCCGCCTCAGGGCGCACCGGGGAGCTGTTTTTT CASSPASGRTGELFF NA TRBJ2-2 NA TRBV11-3
TGTGCCAGCTCACCACCCGGCTCCTACGAGCAGTACTTC CASSPPGSYEQYF NA TRBJ2-7 NA TRBV18
TGTGCCAGCAGCCACGCCCCAGGATCAGCTCAGCCCCAGCATTTT CASSHAPGSAQPQHF NA TRBJ1-5 once TRBV7-2
TGCGCCAGCAGCGAGGACAGTCCCGGTTCACCCCTCCACTTT CASSEDSPGSPLHF NA TRBJ1-6 NA TRBV5-1
TGTGCCAGCACCCTACCCGGACAGGGAGGCGGCTACACCTTC CASTLPGQGGGYTF TRBD1 TRBJ1-2 NA TRBV28
TGTGCCAGCAGCCAACAGGGGGCCGGTTCACCCCTCCACTTT CASSQQGAGSPLHF TRBD1 TRBJ1-6 NA TRBV7-9
TGCGCCAGCAGCTTGGGAGTAGCGGGGGACGGCTACACCTTC CASSLGVAGDGYTF NA TRBJ1-2 NA TRBV5-1
TGTGCCAGCAGTGACGACACCTATGGCTACACCTTC CASSDDTYGYTF NA TRBJ1-2 NA TRBV2
TGTGCCAGCAGTGACCGGGGAGCGGGCTACAATGAGCAGTTCTTC CASSDRGAGYNEQFF NA TRBJ2-1 NA TRBV6-4
TGTGCCAGCAGCTTAGAAGACGGGGACACTGAAGCTTTCTTT CASSLEDGDTEAFF NA TRBJ1-1 NA TRBV7-8
TGTGCCAGCAGCTTAGGCGGCAGTACCTACAATGAGCAGTTCTTC CASSLGGSTYNEQFF NA TRBJ2-1 NA TRBV11-2
TGTGCCAGCGACAGGAATTCACCCCTCCACTTT CASDRNSPLHF NA TRBJ1-6 NA TRBV2
TGTGCCAGCAGCTCAAAAACGGGGGGGGTCCACCGAGAGACCCAGTACTTC CASSSKTGGVHRETQYF TRBD2 TRBJ2-5 NA TRBV13
TGTGCCAGCTCACCGCCACAGGGGGGGCACACTGAAGCTTTCTTT CASSPPQGGHTEAFF TRBD1 TRBJ1-1 NA TRBV18
TGTGCCAGCAGCCCTCCGGGAAGCGGGGTCGAGACCCAGTACTTC CASSPPGSGVETQYF TRBD2 TRBJ2-5 NA TRBV7-9
TGTGCCAGCAGCTTCGGGGACAGGGGACGGGGTGAAAAACTGTTTTTT CASSFGDRGRGEKLFF TRBD1 TRBJ1-4 once TRBV7-9
TGTGCCAGCACCGTTGGGGGCGGTCAGCCCCAGCATTTT CASTVGGGQPQHF NA TRBJ1-5 NA TRBV12-3/TRBV12-4
TGTGCCAGCAGCTTCGAGCGGGGGGCCCTACAAGAGACCCAGTACTTC CASSFERGALQETQYF TRBD2 TRBJ2-5 few TRBV5-8
TGTGCCAGCAGTTCTAGCGGACAGGGGTGGTCCGGGGAGCTGTTTTTT CASSSSGQGWSGELFF TRBD1 TRBJ2-2 NA TRBV13
TGTGCCAGCAGTGAATCGGGACTAGGCACAGATACGCAGTATTTT CASSESGLGTDTQYF TRBD2 TRBJ2-3 NA TRBV25-1
TGCAGCGCCAGCAGGGTAGGGGGAGACACCGGGGAGCTGTTTTTT CSASRVGGDTGELFF NA TRBJ2-2 NA TRBV29-1
TGTGCCACCAGCCTCGGGGGAAGCAATCAGCCCCAGCATTTT CATSLGGSNQPQHF NA TRBJ1-5 NA TRBV15
TGTGCCAGCAGCTTAGGCGGGGGTCCCTACGAGCAGTACTTC CASSLGGGPYEQYF TRBD2 TRBJ2-7 NA TRBV7-9
TGTGCCAGCCTAAAATTGAGAGCGGGGGGGTTCACAGATACGCAGTATTTT CASLKLRAGGFTDTQYF TRBD2 TRBJ2-3 NA TRBV7-8
TGTGCCAGCAGCGTAGCTCTGCGGGGAGGTGCCACAGATACGCAGTATTTT CASSVALRGGATDTQYF NA TRBJ2-3 NA TRBV9
TGTGCCAGCAGCTTAACGTCTGACAGAAATGAGCAGTTCTTC CASSLTSDRNEQFF NA TRBJ2-1 few TRBV7-3
TGTGCCAGTAGTATAGTAGAGGAGGAAAAACTGTTTTTT CASSIVEEEKLFF NA TRBJ1-4 NA TRBV19
TGCAGCGTCTCGTACGGGGTAGGGAACATTCAGTACTTC CSVSYGVGNIQYF NA TRBJ2-4 NA TRBV29-1
TGTGCCAGCAGCTCCGACAGGGGGCTACTGAACACTGAAGCTTTCTTT CASSSDRGLLNTEAFF TRBD1 TRBJ1-1 few TRBV11-2
TGCGCCAGCAGTGAGATAGCGGGGTTGCCCACAGATACGCAGTATTTT CASSEIAGLPTDTQYF TRBD2 TRBJ2-3 few TRBV10-2
TGTGCCAGCAGTAGCTACAGGGGGAACACTGAAGCTTTCTTT CASSSYRGNTEAFF TRBD1 TRBJ1-1 NA TRBV2
TGTGCCAGCAGCGTAGGGCCAGGGGGCTCCTATAATTCACCCCTCCACTTT CASSVGPGGSYNSPLHF TRBD1 TRBJ1-6 NA TRBV9
TGTGCCACCAGCAGGGACAGGGTAAACTATGGCTACACCTTC CATSRDRVNYGYTF TRBD1 TRBJ1-2 few TRBV15
TGTGCCAGCAGTGACACAGGAAATCAGCCCCAGCATTTT CASSDTGNQPQHF NA TRBJ1-5 NA TRBV6-2/TRBV6-3
TGTGCCAGCAGCTCGCCCGGACAGGGGGGGGGAGCCAAAAACATTCAGTACTTC CASSSPGQGGGAKNIQYF TRBD1 TRBJ2-4 NA TRBV5-4
TGTGCCAGCAGCCCTGGAGTTCAAATCCAAGAGACCCAGTACTTC CASSPGVQIQETQYF NA TRBJ2-5 NA TRBV5-4
TGTGCTAGTGGTTTGGGACACTCCACAGATACGCAGTATTTT CASGLGHSTDTQYF NA TRBJ2-3 NA TRBV12-5
TGTGCCAGCAGCTTCGAGGGCCGGACCGGGGAGCTGTTTTTT CASSFEGRTGELFF NA TRBJ2-2 NA TRBV6-5
TGTGCCAGCAGCCAAGGGTCGTTAGGCAATCAGCCCCAGCATTTT CASSQGSLGNQPQHF NA TRBJ1-5 few TRBV3-1/TRBV3-2
TGTGCCAGCAGTGAACCCGGGGGGGGTGATACGCAGTATTTT CASSEPGGGDTQYF TRBD2 TRBJ2-3 NA TRBV25-1
TGTGCCAGTAGTTCCCGGAATTCACCCCTCCACTTT CASSSRNSPLHF NA TRBJ1-6 NA TRBV19
TGTGCCACCAGGAAGGTTCGTGGGGGACAGGAACAAACCGAAGAGACCCAGTACTTC CATRKVRGGQEQTEETQYF TRBD1 TRBJ2-5 NA TRBV24-1
TGTGCCAGCAGCCAAGTGACAGGTTTCGATGGCTACACCTTC CASSQVTGFDGYTF NA TRBJ1-2 NA TRBV3-1/TRBV3-2
TGTGCCAGCTCTCGGGATCCCTCCTATAATTCACCCCTCCACTTT CASSRDPSYNSPLHF NA TRBJ1-6 NA TRBV18
TGTGCCTGGAAAGGACAGTACTACGAGCAGTACTTC CAWKGQYYEQYF NA TRBJ2-7 NA TRBV30
TGTGCCAGCACCTCCCCAGGGGTGGATGAGACCCAGTACTTC CASTSPGVDETQYF NA TRBJ2-5 NA TRBV7-9
TGTGCCAGCAGCCCGGGCGGGGAGCTGTTTTTT CASSPGGELFF NA TRBJ2-2 few TRBV12-3/TRBV12-4
TGTGCCAGCAGCCAGGGACTAGCGGGGCCAGATACGCAGTATTTT CASSQGLAGPDTQYF TRBD2 TRBJ2-3 NA TRBV7-7
TGTGCCAGCAGCCGGACACTCGCGAACACCGGGGAGCTGTTTTTT CASSRTLANTGELFF NA TRBJ2-2 few TRBV7-9
TGCGCCAGCAGCCAAGGCGGGCAAGAGACCCAGTACTTC CASSQGGQETQYF NA TRBJ2-5 NA TRBV4-1